The entry below gives a single TCR beta chain sequence along with its context. As processed by the authors: It was from reference gene primer amplification that nucleated cell counts were estimated. The assay was immunoSEQ multiplex PCR, and TCRdb's table has in-frame clones only and misses some. The V and J calls and clone size were taken over from that table, and D and trimming were inferred from the DNA. The table records 40,000 or so clones, about 86% of them present only once. The sample originates from a study of blood T cell repertoires in COVID-19. The overall study: Specimens from acute and convalescent COVID-19 originated in the United States, Italy and Spain. The cDNA or gDNA used as material had been derived from T cells, B-cell-depleted T cells, or PBMCs.

CDR1 and CDR2 (germline): SGHTA, FQGNSA. There are 12 residues in the CDR3. Trimming removed 5 bases from V and 2 bases from J, with 6 bases in between. The sequenced material came from peripheral blood. The TCR comes from a human donor with acute or convalescent COVID-19. The donor label of this sample is uncertain. V and J are TRBV7-2 and TRBJ1-2, with D unresolved. The CDR3 bases are TGTGCCAGCAGCGTTCTAAACTATGGCTACACCTTC. Translating it yields CASSVLNYGYTF.